A single sample gave rise to the 9 T cell receptor beta chains below, sequenced in a study of T cell responses to AZD1222 COVID-19 vaccine. TCRdb's table, derived via immunoSEQ multiplex PCR, lists solely in-frame clones and lacks some. The top ten hold roughly 1.7% of the sample, which has more than 150,000 clones, 90% to 95% seen once. Here the sequenced sample was peripheral blood, taken 28 days after the second AZD1222 dose. The source of these receptors is an adult who received the AZD1222 COVID-19 vaccine.

This clone was seen a handful of times. The chain has TRBV5-1 and TRBJ1-3; unclear D gene. Germline V gives CDR1 SGHRS, CDR2 YFSETQ. The V gene lost 1 base and the J gene lost 0 bases, with 11 bases spanning the gap. The CDR3 contains 16 residues. The CDR3 sequence: CASSLTPNYSGNTIYF. DNA for the CDR3: TGCGCCAGCAGCTTGACTCCCAATTACTCTGGAAACACCATATATTTT.

This chain links TRBV25-1 with TRBJ1-4; 9 bases map to TRBD1. The CDR3 has 14 residues. Germline values: CDR1 MGHDK, CDR2 SYGVNS. Trimming at V came to 6 bases and at J to 3 bases, leaving 2 bases not matched to a gene. The CDR3 region has the DNA TGTGCCAGCAGGAGGACAGGGGCTAATGAAAAACTGTTTTTT. Translation: CASRRTGANEKLFF.

This chain uses TRBV11-3 with TRBJ1-4; 9 bases agree with TRBD1. There are 18 residues in the CDR3. The germline CDR1 and CDR2 sequences are SGHNT and YENEEA. The V segment lost 4 bases and the J segment 6 bases; nucleotides outside the gene matches: 15. This CDR3 is CASSSGDRVSTTDEKLFF. The CDR3 bases are TGTGCCAGCAGCTCAGGGGACAGGGTATCGACTACTGATGAAAAACTGTTTTTT.

V and J are TRBV19 and TRBJ2-3, with 7 positions matching TRBD1. The CDR3 totals 16 residues. The ends lost 6 bases at V and 2 bases at J; junction bases unmatched: 11. Germline lookup yields CDR1 LNHDA and CDR2 SQIVND (reference sequence). CDR3 sequence: CASRETGLGNTDTQYF. The CDR3 region has the DNA TGTGCCAGTAGAGAGACAGGGCTCGGAAACACAGATACGCAGTATTTT.

For this clone: One end of the junction fails to match germline, which may point to a read error. The chain couples TRBV6-5 to TRBJ1-4; D gene uncertain. Germline lookup yields CDR1 MNHEY and CDR2 SVGAGI. This CDR3 spans 14 amino acids. The CDR3 DNA is TGTGCCAGCAGTCCCCGACCCGCGAATGAAAGACTGTTTTTT. Translation: CASSPRPANERLFF.

This clone was seen just once. The rearrangement joins TRBV6-6 to TRBJ2-7, with 7 bases lining up with TRBD1. The ends lost 2 bases at V and 6 bases at J; junction bases unmatched: 4. CDR3 size: 13 residues. Per germline, CDR1 MNHNY and CDR2 SVGAGI (reference sequence). The CDR3 DNA is TGTGCCAGCAGTTACGGGACAGCTGTCGAGCAGTACTTC. This codes for CASSYGTAVEQYF.

This chain joins TRBV12-3 or TRBV12-4 and TRBJ1-2; the D is unclear. V gave up 8 bases and J gave up 2 bases, with 12 bases separating them. The CDR3 is 13 residues long. The CDR3 here is CASSPILNYGYTF. The CDR3 bases are TGTGCCAGCTCCCCGATTTTGAACTATGGCTACACCTTC.

This chain links TRBV11-2 with TRBJ1-2, with 7 bases matching TRBD1. The CDR3 is 16 amino acids. Germline V gives CDR1 SGHAT, CDR2 FQNNGV. Trimming took 1 base from V and 2 from J; bases not matched to a gene: 7. CDR3 residues: CASSLAPGQTNYGYTF. As DNA, the CDR3 is TGTGCCAGCAGCTTAGCCCCGGGACAGACCAACTATGGCTACACCTTC.

The chain carries TRBV23-1 and TRBJ1-1; D is possibly TRBD1 (5 bases). TRBV23-1 is an ORF, with its function uncertain. The CDR3 consists of 16 residues. The CDR3 nucleotides are TGCCCCCCCCCTCCCCCGGGGACGGGCCCCAACACTGAAGCTTTCTTT. The encoded protein is CPPPPPGTGPNTEAFF.